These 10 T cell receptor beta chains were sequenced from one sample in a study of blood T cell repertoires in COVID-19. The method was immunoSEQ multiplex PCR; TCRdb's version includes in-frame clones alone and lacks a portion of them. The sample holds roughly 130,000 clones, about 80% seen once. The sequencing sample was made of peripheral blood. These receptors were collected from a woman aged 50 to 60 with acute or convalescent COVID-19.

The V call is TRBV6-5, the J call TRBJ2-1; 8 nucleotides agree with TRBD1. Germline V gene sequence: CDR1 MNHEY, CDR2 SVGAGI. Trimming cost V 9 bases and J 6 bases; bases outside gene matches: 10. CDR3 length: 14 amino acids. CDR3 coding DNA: TGTGCCAGTCCACCCCGACAGGGGATCAATGAGCAGTTCTTC. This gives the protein CASPPRQGINEQFF.

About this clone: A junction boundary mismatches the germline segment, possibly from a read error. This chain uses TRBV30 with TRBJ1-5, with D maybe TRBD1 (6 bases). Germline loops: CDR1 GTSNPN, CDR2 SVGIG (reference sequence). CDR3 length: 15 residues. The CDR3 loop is CAWGVRGRSNQPQHF. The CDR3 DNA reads TGTGCCTGGGGTGTCAGGGGCCGTAGCAATCAGCCCCAGCATTTT.

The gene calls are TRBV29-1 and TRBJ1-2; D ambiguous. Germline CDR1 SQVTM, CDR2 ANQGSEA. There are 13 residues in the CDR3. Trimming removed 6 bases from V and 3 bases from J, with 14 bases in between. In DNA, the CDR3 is TGCAGCGTCCGGCAGGAGGGTGACTATGGCTACACCTTC. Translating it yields CSVRQEGDYGYTF.

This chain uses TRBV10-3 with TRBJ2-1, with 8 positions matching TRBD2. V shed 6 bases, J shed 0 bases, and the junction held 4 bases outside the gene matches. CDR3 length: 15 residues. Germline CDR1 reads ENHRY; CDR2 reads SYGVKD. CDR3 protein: CAISPTSGSYNEQFF. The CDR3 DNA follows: TGTGCCATCAGCCCTACTAGCGGCTCCTACAATGAGCAGTTCTTC.

The CDR3 DNA sequence: TGTGCCAGTAGACCCAGCGCTAGCAATCAGCCCCAGCATTTT. Translation gives CASRPSASNQPQHF. V gene TRBV19 combines with J gene TRBJ1-5; D gene ambiguous. Trimming stripped 6 bases from V and 0 bases from J, with 9 bases between. CDR1 is LNHDA, CDR2 SQIVND, per germline (reference sequence). This CDR3 region has 14 residues.

The DNA of the CDR3 is TGTGCCAGCAGTTTCCAGGGAGGCTATGGCTACACCTTC. It yields the protein CASSFQGGYGYTF. The chain recombines TRBV12-3 or TRBV12-4 with TRBJ1-2; TRBD1 might be the D (5 bases). The CDR3 loop spans 13 amino acids. Trimming removed 3 bases at V and 4 bases at J, with 9 bases between.

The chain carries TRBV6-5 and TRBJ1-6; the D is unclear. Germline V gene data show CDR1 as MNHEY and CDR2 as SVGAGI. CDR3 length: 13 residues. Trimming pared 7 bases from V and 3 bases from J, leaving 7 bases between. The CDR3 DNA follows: TGTGCCAGCACCGCGGGCTATAATTCACCCCTCCACTTT. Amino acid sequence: CASTAGYNSPLHF.

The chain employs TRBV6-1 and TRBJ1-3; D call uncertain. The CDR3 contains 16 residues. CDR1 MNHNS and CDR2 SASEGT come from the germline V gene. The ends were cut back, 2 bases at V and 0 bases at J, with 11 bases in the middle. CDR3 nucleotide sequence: TGTGCCAGCAGTGAACGCATGATGAGCTCTGGAAACACCATATATTTT. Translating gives CASSERMMSSGNTIYF.

The DNA of the CDR3 is TGTGCCAGCAGCCAAGAGAGTAGTACAGATACGCAGTATTTT. Translating gives CASSQESSTDTQYF. The rearrangement joins TRBV4-2 to TRBJ2-3; D unresolved. Between the trimmed V and J ends, which lost 0 bases and 3 bases, there was a span of 7 bases. CDR1 and CDR2 (germline): LGHNA, YNFKEQ. This CDR3 spans 14 amino acids.

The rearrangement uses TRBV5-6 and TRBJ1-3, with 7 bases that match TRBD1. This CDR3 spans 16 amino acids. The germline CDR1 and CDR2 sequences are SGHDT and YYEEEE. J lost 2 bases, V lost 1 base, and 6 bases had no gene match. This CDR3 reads CASSLNPTGTGNTIYF. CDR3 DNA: TGTGCCAGCAGCTTGAATCCGACAGGGACTGGAAACACCATATATTTT. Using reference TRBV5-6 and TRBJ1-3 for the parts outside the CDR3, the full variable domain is DAGVTQSPTHLIKTRGQQVTLRCSPKSGHDTVSWYQQALGQGPQFIFQYYEEEERQRGNFPDRFSGHQFPNYSSELNVNALLLGDSALYLCASSLNPTGTGNTIYFGEGSWLTVV.